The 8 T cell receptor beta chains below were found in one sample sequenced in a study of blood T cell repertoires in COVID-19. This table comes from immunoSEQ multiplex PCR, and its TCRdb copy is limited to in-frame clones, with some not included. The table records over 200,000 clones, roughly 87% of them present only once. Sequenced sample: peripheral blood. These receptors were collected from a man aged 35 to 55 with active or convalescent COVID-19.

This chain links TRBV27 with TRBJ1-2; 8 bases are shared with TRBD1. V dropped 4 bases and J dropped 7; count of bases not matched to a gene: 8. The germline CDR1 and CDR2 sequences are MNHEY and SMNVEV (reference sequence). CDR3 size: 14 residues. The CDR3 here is CASSSQDRAAGYTF. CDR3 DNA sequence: TGTGCCAGCAGTTCCCAGGACAGGGCTGCTGGCTACACCTTC.

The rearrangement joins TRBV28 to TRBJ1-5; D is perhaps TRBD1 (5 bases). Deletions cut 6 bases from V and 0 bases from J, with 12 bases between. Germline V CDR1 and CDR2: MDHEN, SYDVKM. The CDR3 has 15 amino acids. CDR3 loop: CASRDDRNSNQPQHF. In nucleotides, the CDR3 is TGTGCCAGCAGGGACGACAGAAATAGCAATCAGCCCCAGCATTTT.

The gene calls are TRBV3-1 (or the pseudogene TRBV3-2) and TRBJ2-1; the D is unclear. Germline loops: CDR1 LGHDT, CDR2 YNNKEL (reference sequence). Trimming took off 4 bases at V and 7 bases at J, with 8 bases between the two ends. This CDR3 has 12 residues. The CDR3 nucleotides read TGTGCCAGCAGCCCTCTAGGTAATGAGCAGTTCTTC. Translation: CASSPLGNEQFF.

The CDR3, as DNA: TGCGCCAGCAGCTTGGGGCCGGAGGGGAACTATGGCTACACCTTC. This gives the protein CASSLGPEGNYGYTF. The chain carries TRBV5-1 and TRBJ1-2, with a tentative D call TRBD1 (5 bases). Trimming removed 0 bases at V and 2 bases at J, with 11 bases between. The germline gives CDR1 SGHRS, CDR2 YFSETQ. This CDR3 spans 15 amino acids.

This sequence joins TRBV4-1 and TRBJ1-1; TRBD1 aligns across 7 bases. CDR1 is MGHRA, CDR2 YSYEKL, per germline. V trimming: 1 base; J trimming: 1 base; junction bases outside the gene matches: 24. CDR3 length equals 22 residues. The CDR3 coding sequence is TGCGCCAGCAGCCAAGGGAGAAACGAAATCTTTACAGGGGCTGGGCGGAACACTGAAGCTTTCTTT. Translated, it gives CASSQGRNEIFTGAGRNTEAFF.

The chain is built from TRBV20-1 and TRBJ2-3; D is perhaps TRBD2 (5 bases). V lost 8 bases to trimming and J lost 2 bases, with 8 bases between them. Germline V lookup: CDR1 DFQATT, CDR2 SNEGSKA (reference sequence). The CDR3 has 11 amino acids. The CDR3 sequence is CSPGYTDTQYF. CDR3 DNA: TGCAGTCCGGGGTACACAGATACGCAGTATTTT.

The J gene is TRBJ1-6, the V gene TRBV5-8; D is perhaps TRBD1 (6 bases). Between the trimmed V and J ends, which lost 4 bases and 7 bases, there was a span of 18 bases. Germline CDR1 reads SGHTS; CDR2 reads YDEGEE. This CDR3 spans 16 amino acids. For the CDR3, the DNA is TGTGCCAGCAGCATTGGTTATGGGGGCACCAATTCACCCCTCCACTTT. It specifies CASSIGYGGTNSPLHF.

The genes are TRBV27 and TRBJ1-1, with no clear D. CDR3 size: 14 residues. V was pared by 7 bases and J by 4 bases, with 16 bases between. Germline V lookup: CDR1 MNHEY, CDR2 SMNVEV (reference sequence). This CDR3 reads CASTWSGTSTEAFF. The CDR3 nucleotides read TGTGCCAGCACCTGGAGTGGAACTAGCACTGAAGCTTTCTTT.